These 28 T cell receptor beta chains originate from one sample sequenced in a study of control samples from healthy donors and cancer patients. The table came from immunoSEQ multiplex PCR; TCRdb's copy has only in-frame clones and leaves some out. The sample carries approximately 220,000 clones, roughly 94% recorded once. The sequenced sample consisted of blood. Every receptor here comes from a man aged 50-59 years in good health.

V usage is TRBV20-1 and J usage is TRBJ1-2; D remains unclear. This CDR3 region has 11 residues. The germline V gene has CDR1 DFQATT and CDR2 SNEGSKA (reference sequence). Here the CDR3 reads CSSGVNYGYTF. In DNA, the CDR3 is TGCAGCAGCGGGGTCAACTATGGCTACACCTTC.

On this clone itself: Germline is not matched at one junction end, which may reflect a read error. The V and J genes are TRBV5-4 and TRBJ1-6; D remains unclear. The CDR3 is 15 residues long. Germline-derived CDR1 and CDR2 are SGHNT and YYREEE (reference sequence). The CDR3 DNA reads TGTGCCAGCACCTTGCGCGGCAGAGTGAATTCACCCCTCCACTTT. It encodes CASTLRGRVNSPLHF.

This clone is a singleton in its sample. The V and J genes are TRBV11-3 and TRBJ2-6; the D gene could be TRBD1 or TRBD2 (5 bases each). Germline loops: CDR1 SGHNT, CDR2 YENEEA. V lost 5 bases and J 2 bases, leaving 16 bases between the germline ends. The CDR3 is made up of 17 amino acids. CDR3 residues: CASSPGTGLAGANVLTF. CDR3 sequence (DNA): TGTGCCAGCAGCCCGGGGACGGGGCTGGCTGGGGCCAACGTCCTGACTTTC.

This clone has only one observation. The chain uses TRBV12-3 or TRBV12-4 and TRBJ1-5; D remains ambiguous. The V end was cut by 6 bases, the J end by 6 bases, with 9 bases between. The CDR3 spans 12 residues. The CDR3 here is CASSWAGQPQHF. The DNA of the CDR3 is TGTGCCAGCAGCTGGGCGGGTCAGCCCCAGCATTTT.

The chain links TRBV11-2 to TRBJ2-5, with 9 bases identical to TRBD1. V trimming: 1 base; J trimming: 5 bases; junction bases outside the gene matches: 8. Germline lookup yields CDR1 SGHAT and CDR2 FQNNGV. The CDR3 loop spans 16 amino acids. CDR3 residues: CASSLVNRGLRETQYF. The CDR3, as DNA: TGTGCCAGCAGCTTAGTTAACAGGGGGCTTCGGGAGACCCAGTACTTC.

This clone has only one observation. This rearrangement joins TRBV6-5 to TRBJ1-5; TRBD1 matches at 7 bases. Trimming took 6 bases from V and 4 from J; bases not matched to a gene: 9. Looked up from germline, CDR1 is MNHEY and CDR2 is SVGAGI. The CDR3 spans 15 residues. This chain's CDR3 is CASSRHRGTNQPQHF. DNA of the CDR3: TGTGCCAGCAGCCGCCACAGGGGAACTAATCAGCCCCAGCATTTT.

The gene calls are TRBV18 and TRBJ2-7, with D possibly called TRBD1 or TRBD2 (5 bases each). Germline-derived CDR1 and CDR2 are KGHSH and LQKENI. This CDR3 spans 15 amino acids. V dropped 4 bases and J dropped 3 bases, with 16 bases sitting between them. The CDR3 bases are TGTGCCAGCTCACGAACCATACTGGGGGTCTACGAGCAGTACGTC. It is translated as CASSRTILGVYEQYV.

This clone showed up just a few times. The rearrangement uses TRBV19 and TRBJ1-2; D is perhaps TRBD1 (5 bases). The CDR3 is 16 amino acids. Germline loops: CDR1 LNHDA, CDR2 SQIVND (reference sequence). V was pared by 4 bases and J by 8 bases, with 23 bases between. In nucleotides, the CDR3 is TGTGCCAGTAGTAGCCACACGTGGACAACCTCGTGGGGCTACACCTTC. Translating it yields CASSSHTWTTSWGYTF.

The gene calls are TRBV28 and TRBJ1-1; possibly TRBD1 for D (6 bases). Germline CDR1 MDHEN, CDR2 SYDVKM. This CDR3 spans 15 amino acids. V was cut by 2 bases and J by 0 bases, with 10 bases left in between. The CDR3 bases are TGTGCCAGCAGTTTAAAGGGGGGCGTGAACACTGAAGCTTTCTTT. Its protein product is CASSLKGGVNTEAFF. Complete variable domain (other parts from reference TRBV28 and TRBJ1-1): DVKVTQSSRYLVKRTGEKVFLECVQDMDHENMFWYRQDPGLGLRLIYFSYDVKMKEKGDIPEGYSVSREKKERFSLILESASTNQTSMYLCASSLKGGVNTEAFFGQGTRLTVV.

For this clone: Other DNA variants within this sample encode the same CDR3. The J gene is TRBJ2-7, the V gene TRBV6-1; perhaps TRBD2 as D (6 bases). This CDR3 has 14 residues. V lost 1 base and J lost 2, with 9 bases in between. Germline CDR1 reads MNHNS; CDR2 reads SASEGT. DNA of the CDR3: TGTGCCAGCAGTGAAGGTTGGGGGGCCTACGAGCAGTACTTC. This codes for CASSEGWGAYEQYF.

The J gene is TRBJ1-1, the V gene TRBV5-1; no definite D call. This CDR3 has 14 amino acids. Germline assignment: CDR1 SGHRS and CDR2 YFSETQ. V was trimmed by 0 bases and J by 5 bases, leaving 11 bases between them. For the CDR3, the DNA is TGCGCCAGCAGCTTGGTGGCACCGGGGACTGAAGCTTTCTTT. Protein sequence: CASSLVAPGTEAFF.

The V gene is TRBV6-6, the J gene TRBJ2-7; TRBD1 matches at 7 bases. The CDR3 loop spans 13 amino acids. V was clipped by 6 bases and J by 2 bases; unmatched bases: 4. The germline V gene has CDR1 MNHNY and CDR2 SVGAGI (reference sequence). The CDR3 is CASSLDRAYEQYF. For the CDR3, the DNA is TGTGCCAGCAGCCTAGACAGGGCCTACGAGCAGTACTTC.

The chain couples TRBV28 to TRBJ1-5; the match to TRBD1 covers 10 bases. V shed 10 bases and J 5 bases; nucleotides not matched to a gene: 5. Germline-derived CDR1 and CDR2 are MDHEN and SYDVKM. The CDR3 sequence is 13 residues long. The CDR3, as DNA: TGTGCCACCGACAGGGGGCTTGATCAGCCCCAGCATTTT. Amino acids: CATDRGLDQPQHF.

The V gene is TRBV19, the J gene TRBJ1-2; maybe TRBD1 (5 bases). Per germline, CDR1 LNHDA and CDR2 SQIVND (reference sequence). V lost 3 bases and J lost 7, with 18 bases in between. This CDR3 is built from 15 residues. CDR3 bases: TGTGCCAGTAGTATCTGGGGCAGGGACGGGACTGGCTACACCTTC. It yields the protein CASSIWGRDGTGYTF.

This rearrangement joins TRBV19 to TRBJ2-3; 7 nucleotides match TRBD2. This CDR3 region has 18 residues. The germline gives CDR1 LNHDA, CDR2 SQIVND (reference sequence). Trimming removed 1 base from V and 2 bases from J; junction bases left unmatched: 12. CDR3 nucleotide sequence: TGTGCCAGTAGTATAGGGGGAGTCCAGCGGGGAAACACAGATACGCAGTATTTT. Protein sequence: CASSIGGVQRGNTDTQYF.

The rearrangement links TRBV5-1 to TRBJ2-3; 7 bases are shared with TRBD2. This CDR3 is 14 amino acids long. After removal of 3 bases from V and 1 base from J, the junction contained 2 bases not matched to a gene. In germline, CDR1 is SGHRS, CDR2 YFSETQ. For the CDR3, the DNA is TGCGCCAGCAGCTCGGGGGGAGGCACAGATACGCAGTATTTT. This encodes CASSSGGGTDTQYF. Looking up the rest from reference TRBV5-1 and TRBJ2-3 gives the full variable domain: KAGVTQTPRYLIKTRGQQVTLSCSPISGHRSVSWYQQTPGQGLQFLFEYFSETQRNKGNFPGRFSGRQFSNSRSEMNVSTLELGDSALYLCASSSGGGTDTQYFGPGTRLTVL.

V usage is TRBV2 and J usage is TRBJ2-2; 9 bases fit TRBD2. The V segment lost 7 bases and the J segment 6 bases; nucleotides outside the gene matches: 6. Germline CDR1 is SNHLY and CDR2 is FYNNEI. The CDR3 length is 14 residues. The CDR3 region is CASMAGGQAGELFF. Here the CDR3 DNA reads TGTGCCAGCATGGCGGGGGGGCAGGCCGGGGAGCTGTTTTTT.

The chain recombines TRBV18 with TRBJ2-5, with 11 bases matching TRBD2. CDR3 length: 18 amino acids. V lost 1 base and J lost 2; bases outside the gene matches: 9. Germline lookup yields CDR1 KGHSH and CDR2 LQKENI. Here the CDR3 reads CASSPLVVTSGGQETQYF. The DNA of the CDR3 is TGTGCCAGCTCACCACTCGTCGTAACTAGCGGGGGACAAGAGACCCAGTACTTC.

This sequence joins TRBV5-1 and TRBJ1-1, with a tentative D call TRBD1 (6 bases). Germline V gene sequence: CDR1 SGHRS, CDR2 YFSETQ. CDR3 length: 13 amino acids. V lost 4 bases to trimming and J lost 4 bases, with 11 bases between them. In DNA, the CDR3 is TGCGCCAGCAGCCACGAGGGGGGCACTGAAGCTTTCTTT. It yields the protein CASSHEGGTEAFF.

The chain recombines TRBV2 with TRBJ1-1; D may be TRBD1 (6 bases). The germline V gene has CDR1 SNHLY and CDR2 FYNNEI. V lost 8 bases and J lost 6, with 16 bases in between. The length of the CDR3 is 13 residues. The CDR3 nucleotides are TGTGCCAGCGGATACAGGGTTCCCCCTGAAGCTTTCTTT. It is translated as CASGYRVPPEAFF.

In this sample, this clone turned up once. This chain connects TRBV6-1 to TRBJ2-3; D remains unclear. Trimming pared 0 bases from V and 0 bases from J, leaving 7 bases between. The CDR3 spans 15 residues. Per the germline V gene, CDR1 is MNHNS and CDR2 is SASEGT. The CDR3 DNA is TGTGCCAGCAGTGAAGCTGGGCTTAGCACAGATACGCAGTATTTT. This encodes CASSEAGLSTDTQYF.

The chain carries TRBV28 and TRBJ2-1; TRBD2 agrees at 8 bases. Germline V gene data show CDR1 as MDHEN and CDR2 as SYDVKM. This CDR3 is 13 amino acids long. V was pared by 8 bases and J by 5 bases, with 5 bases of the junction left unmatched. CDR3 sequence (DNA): TGTGCCAGCCTCCGGGGGGGGGACAATGAGCAGTTCTTC. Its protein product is CASLRGGDNEQFF.

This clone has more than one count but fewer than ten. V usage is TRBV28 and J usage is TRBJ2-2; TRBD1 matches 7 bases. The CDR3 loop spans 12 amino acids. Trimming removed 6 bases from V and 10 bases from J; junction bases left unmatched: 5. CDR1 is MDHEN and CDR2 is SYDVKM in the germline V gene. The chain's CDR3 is CASRRQGMELFF. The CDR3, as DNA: TGTGCCAGCAGAAGACAGGGTATGGAGCTGTTTTTT.

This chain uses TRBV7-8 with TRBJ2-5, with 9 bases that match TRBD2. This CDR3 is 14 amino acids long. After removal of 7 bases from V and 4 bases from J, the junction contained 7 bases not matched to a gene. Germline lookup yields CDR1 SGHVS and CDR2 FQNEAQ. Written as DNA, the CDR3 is TGTGCCAGCACGCGGGGGGGGTTGGGAGAGACCCAGTACTTC. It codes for CASTRGGLGETQYF.

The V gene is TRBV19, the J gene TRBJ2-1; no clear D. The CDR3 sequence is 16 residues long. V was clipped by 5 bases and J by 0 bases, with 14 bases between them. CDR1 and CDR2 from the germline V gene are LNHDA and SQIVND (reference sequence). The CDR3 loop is CASSFSHIHSYNEQFF. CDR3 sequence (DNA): TGTGCCAGTAGTTTCTCCCATATTCACTCCTACAATGAGCAGTTCTTC.

The CDR3 loop is CAWRDRGTEAFF. In nucleotides, the CDR3 is TGTGCCTGGAGGGACAGGGGCACTGAAGCTTTCTTT. The chain couples TRBV30 to TRBJ1-1, with TRBD1 matching over 9 bases. CDR3 length: 12 residues. Per germline, CDR1 GTSNPN and CDR2 SVGIG (reference sequence). V lost 3 bases to trimming and J lost 4 bases; unmatched junction nucleotides: 0.

The CDR3 loop is CASSLVSSLPNTEAFF. CDR3 in DNA: TGCGCCAGCAGCTTGGTCTCATCCCTACCGAACACTGAAGCTTTCTTT. V usage is TRBV5-1 and J usage is TRBJ1-1; D is undetermined. The germline V gene has CDR1 SGHRS and CDR2 YFSETQ. This CDR3 region has 16 residues. V was cut by 0 bases and J by 1 base, with 13 bases left in between.

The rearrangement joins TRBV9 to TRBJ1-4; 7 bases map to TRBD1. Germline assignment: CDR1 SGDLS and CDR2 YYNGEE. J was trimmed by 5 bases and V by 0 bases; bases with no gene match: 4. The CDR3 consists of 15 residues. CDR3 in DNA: TGTGCCAGCAGCGTAGCAGGGGGGTACAATGAAAAACTGTTTTTT. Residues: CASSVAGGYNEKLFF.